These 23 T cell receptor beta chains share one sample of origin, sequenced in a study of T cells in localized non-small cell lung cancer. Some clones are missing from TCRdb's copy, which holds only in-frame ones; the method was immunoSEQ multiplex PCR. The sample carries 23,000 or so clones, under 90% recorded once. The input for sequencing was peripheral blood, taken before any cancer treatment. All receptors come from a man aged 40 to 75 with stage I squamous cell lung carcinoma.

The V gene is TRBV9, the J gene TRBJ2-7; D possibly corresponds to TRBD1 (6 bases). The CDR3 is made up of 13 amino acids. Germline V gene lookup returns CDR1 SGDLS and CDR2 YYNGEE. Trimming took off 0 bases at V and 5 bases at J, with 9 bases between the two ends. CDR3 sequence reads: CASSVGPGDEQYF. CDR3 DNA sequence: TGTGCCAGCAGCGTAGGCCCAGGGGACGAGCAGTACTTC.

The gene calls are TRBV11-2 and TRBJ2-7; D gene unclear. This CDR3 has 13 amino acids. CDR1 is SGHAT and CDR2 is FQNNGV in the germline V gene. The ends were cut back, 3 bases at V and 1 base at J, with 7 bases in the middle. The CDR3 reads CASSFGRSYEQYF. DNA of the CDR3: TGTGCCAGCAGCTTCGGCCGGTCCTACGAGCAGTACTTC.

The chain carries TRBV6-1 and TRBJ1-5, with a tentative D call TRBD1 (6 bases). Trimming removed 1 base at V and 3 bases at J, with 16 bases between. The CDR3 extends over 17 amino acids. The germline V gene encodes CDR1 MNHNS and CDR2 SASEGT. Here the CDR3 reads CASSEEVAGAINQPQHF. Written as DNA, the CDR3 is TGTGCCAGCAGTGAAGAGGTCGCAGGGGCGATCAATCAGCCCCAGCATTTT.

The chain recombines TRBV7-2 with TRBJ2-7; a weak D match, TRBD1 (5 bases). This CDR3 is built from 13 residues. V was shortened by 4 bases and J by 7 bases, with 14 bases between the two germline ends. Germline loops: CDR1 SGHTA, CDR2 FQGNSA. CDR3 residues: CASSSWAGIEQYF. The CDR3 bases are TGTGCCAGCAGCTCCTGGGCAGGGATTGAGCAGTACTTC.

This chain connects TRBV30 to TRBJ1-1, with 8 positions matching TRBD1. Germline V CDR1 and CDR2: GTSNPN, SVGIG (reference sequence). The CDR3 length is 13 residues. With V trimmed by 3 bases and J by 5 bases, 5 bases remained unmatched. The CDR3 is CAWSLTGETEAFF. DNA for the CDR3: TGTGCCTGGAGCTTGACAGGGGAGACTGAAGCTTTCTTT.

The V and J genes are TRBV9 and TRBJ2-7; TRBD2 matches at 8 bases. Germline V gene sequence: CDR1 SGDLS, CDR2 YYNGEE. The J segment lost 4 bases and the V segment lost 3 bases, leaving 12 bases of the junction unmatched. CDR3 length equals 16 residues. The CDR3 region is CASSEGPGLDRYEQYF. For the CDR3, the DNA is TGTGCCAGCAGCGAGGGCCCGGGACTAGATAGATACGAGCAGTACTTC.

This clone appeared a few times. The genes are TRBV7-9 and TRBJ2-5; 12 bases map to TRBD2. Germline assignment: CDR1 SEHNR and CDR2 FQNEAQ (reference sequence). This CDR3 has 17 residues. J lost 3 bases, V lost 4 bases, and 9 bases had no gene match. The CDR3 loop is CASSYQMTSGGEETQYF. The CDR3 DNA follows: TGTGCCAGCAGCTACCAAATGACTAGCGGGGGAGAAGAGACCCAGTACTTC.

CDR3: CASSIDPLAGFTDTQYF. CDR3 nucleotide sequence: TGTGCCAGTAGTATAGATCCACTAGCGGGGTTCACAGATACGCAGTATTTT. The chain uses TRBV19 and TRBJ2-3; TRBD2 aligns across 10 bases. With V trimmed by 0 bases and J by 2 bases, 5 bases remained unmatched. The CDR3 is made up of 17 amino acids. Germline V gene lookup returns CDR1 LNHDA and CDR2 SQIVND (reference sequence).

The chain joins TRBV7-2 to TRBJ1-1; D gene unclear. Germline CDR1 is SGHTA and CDR2 is FQGNSA. Trimming pared 5 bases from V and 3 bases from J, leaving 16 bases between. This CDR3 has 15 residues. CDR3 sequence reads: CASSPSLADYTEAFF. The CDR3 DNA is TGTGCCAGCAGCCCCTCTTTGGCGGACTACACTGAAGCTTTCTTT.

The chain couples TRBV5-1 to TRBJ2-5, with D perhaps TRBD2 (5 bases). The CDR3 consists of 16 residues. Trimming cost V 4 bases and J 2 bases, with 18 bases left between them. From germline, CDR1 is SGHRS and CDR2 YFSETQ. In DNA form, the CDR3 reads TGCGCCAGCAGCCCTACCCTGAGGGTATCACAAGAGACCCAGTACTTC. This codes for CASSPTLRVSQETQYF. The full variable domain, in which reference TRBV5-1 and TRBJ2-5 provide the parts outside the CDR3, is KAGVTQTPRYLIKTRGQQVTLSCSPISGHRSVSWYQQTPGQGLQFLFEYFSETQRNKGNFPGRFSGRQFSNSRSEMNVSTLELGDSALYLCASSPTLRVSQETQYFGPGTRLLVL.

The chain links TRBV5-1 to TRBJ1-1; TRBD1 might be the D (6 bases). CDR3 length: 15 amino acids. Per the germline V gene, CDR1 is SGHRS and CDR2 is YFSETQ. V lost 2 bases to trimming and J lost 1 base, with 12 bases between them. The CDR3 nucleotides read TGCGCCAGCAGCTTAAATCAGGGGACGAACACTGAAGCTTTCTTT. It specifies CASSLNQGTNTEAFF.

V usage is TRBV2 and J usage is TRBJ2-2, with D unclear. Germline V lookup: CDR1 SNHLY, CDR2 FYNNEI. Trimming pared 3 bases from V and 7 bases from J, leaving 9 bases between. This CDR3 is 13 amino acids long. CDR3 sequence reads: CASSDLGHGELFF. CDR3 in DNA: TGTGCCAGCAGTGATTTGGGTCACGGGGAGCTGTTTTTT.

This clone was picked up a small number of times. The V gene is TRBV19, the J gene TRBJ1-5, with D perhaps matching TRBD1 (6 bases). The germline V and J ends were trimmed by 3 bases and 7 bases, with 19 bases remaining between them. Germline CDR1 reads LNHDA; CDR2 reads SQIVND (reference sequence). The CDR3 contains 16 residues. CDR3: CASSMGAGYSHQPQHF. CDR3 DNA sequence: TGTGCCAGTAGTATGGGGGCGGGGTATTCTCACCAGCCCCAGCATTTT.

The chain combines TRBV5-5 with TRBJ1-5; D not certain. The germline CDR1 and CDR2 sequences are SGHKS and YYEKEE (reference sequence). V dropped 0 bases and J dropped 0 bases, with 4 bases sitting between them. The CDR3 covers 14 residues. For the CDR3, the DNA is TGTGCCAGCAGCTTGGGGTATAGCAATCAGCCCCAGCATTTT. It yields the protein CASSLGYSNQPQHF.

This chain links TRBV6-6 with TRBJ2-4, with no clear D. The CDR3 loop spans 12 amino acids. The germline V and J ends were trimmed by 5 bases and 7 bases, with 9 bases remaining between them. The germline V gene encodes CDR1 MNHNY and CDR2 SVGAGI (reference sequence). DNA for the CDR3: TGTGCCAGCAGTCACAGAAACAACATTCAGTACTTC. It is translated as CASSHRNNIQYF.

The chain has TRBV7-6 and TRBJ2-1; TRBD2 might be the D (5 bases). The germline V gene has CDR1 SGHVS and CDR2 FNYEAQ. This CDR3 comprises 13 residues. Trimming took off 3 bases at V and 7 bases at J, with 10 bases between the two ends. The CDR3 region is CASSLNRGNEQFF. The CDR3 DNA follows: TGTGCCAGCAGCTTGAATCGAGGGAATGAGCAGTTCTTC. Together with reference TRBV7-6 and TRBJ2-1, the CDR3 gives the full variable domain: GAGVSQSPRYKVTKRGQDVALRCDPISGHVSLYWYRQALGQGPEFLTYFNYEAQQDKSGLPNDRFSAERPEGSISTLTIQRTEQRDSAMYRCASSLNRGNEQFFGPGTRLTVL.

V usage is TRBV5-1 and J usage is TRBJ1-5; D gene unclear. CDR1 and CDR2 (germline): SGHRS, YFSETQ. This CDR3 has 13 residues. The V gene lost 0 bases and the J gene lost 4 bases, with 5 bases spanning the gap. The CDR3 DNA reads as TGCGCCAGCAGCTTGGACCTAAATCAGCCCCAGCATTTT. Residues: CASSLDLNQPQHF.

The chain recombines TRBV5-1 with TRBJ1-5; tentatively, D is TRBD1 (5 bases). V lost 4 bases to trimming and J lost 3 bases, with 11 bases between them. From germline, CDR1 is SGHRS and CDR2 YFSETQ. The CDR3 is 14 amino acids. The CDR3 protein is CASSTGGNNQPQHF. The DNA for the CDR3 is TGCGCCAGCAGCACCGGGGGAAACAATCAGCCCCAGCATTTT.

The chain is built from TRBV30 and TRBJ2-2; TRBD1 agrees at 7 bases. The trim removed 1 base at V and 8 bases at J, leaving 13 bases unmatched. This CDR3 contains 16 residues. CDR1 GTSNPN and CDR2 SVGIG come from the germline V gene (reference sequence). The CDR3 spells CAWSAPNRGSAGELFF. CDR3 coding DNA: TGTGCCTGGAGTGCCCCTAACAGGGGTTCCGCGGGGGAGCTGTTTTTT.

The gene calls are TRBV2 and TRBJ2-3; no reliable D call. The CDR3 loop spans 14 amino acids. Trimming removed 4 bases from V and 2 bases from J, with 10 bases in between. Germline CDR1 is SNHLY and CDR2 is FYNNEI. The CDR3: CASSGGIDTDTQYF. The CDR3 DNA reads as TGTGCCAGCAGTGGTGGGATAGACACAGATACGCAGTATTTT. The full variable domain, rest sourced from reference TRBV2 and TRBJ2-3, is EPEVTQTPSHQVTQMGQEVILRCVPISNHLYFYWYRQILGQKVEFLVSFYNNEISEKSEIFDDQFSVERPDGSNFTLKIRSTKLEDSAMYFCASSGGIDTDTQYFGPGTRLTVL.

The chain employs TRBV7-2 and TRBJ1-2; no reliable D call. The germline gives CDR1 SGHTA, CDR2 FQGNSA. The CDR3 is made up of 13 amino acids. Trimming left V 5 bases short and J 4 bases short, with 11 bases between. This chain's CDR3 is CASSPGSGYGYTF. For the CDR3, the DNA is TGTGCCAGCAGCCCCGGTTCGGGCTATGGCTACACCTTC.

The CDR3 DNA follows: TGTGCCAGCAGCTTGGAGGCGGCTCAGGAGCAGCCCCAGCATTTT. Translated, it gives CASSLEAAQEQPQHF. The chain recombines TRBV5-8 with TRBJ1-5, with no clear D. The CDR3 extends over 15 amino acids. The ends were cut back, 0 bases at V and 7 bases at J, with 14 bases in the middle. Germline-derived CDR1 and CDR2 are SGHTS and YDEGEE.

Only one count was recorded for this clone. The chain recombines TRBV30 with TRBJ1-6; no clear D gene. This CDR3 spans 14 amino acids. V was pared by 2 bases and J by 4 bases, with 9 bases between. Germline CDR1 reads GTSNPN; CDR2 reads SVGIG (reference sequence). CDR3 DNA sequence: TGTGCCTGGAGTATGAGGCTTTATAATTCACCCCTCCACTTT. It specifies CAWSMRLYNSPLHF.